This TCR beta chain is from a study of T-cell memory formation after mild COVID-19. Overall study: The two donors had largely donor-specific TCR clusters. Study-level points and caveats: CM and EM subsets held most contracting CD4+ clones; EMRA held CD8+ ones. Later expanders leaned CD4+, whereas clones that contracted between day 15 and 85 were balanced CD4/CD8.

There are a few counts of this clonotype. Its antigen is unidentified. Germline V CDR1 and CDR2: SGDLS, YYNGEE. This CDR3 has 15 amino acids. V was trimmed by 4 bases and J by 10 bases, leaving 21 bases between them. A 5'RACE reaction primed in the constant segment made cDNA libraries of TCR alpha and TCR beta, and these carried sample barcodes and UMIs. TCRdb processed the 5' RACE reads anew with MiXCR; each CDR3 protein has one entry. The table has around 420,000 distinct CDR3 sequences, approximately 25% seen once; the top ten hold about 8.7%. The source is an adult woman who had mild COVID-19 (a few samples of this study predate the infection). Cell type and time point are not known. This chain uses TRBV9 with TRBJ2-1; TRBD1 is a possible D gene (5 bases). What was sequenced was PBMCs or a T cell subset sorted from them (not recorded which). The CDR3, as DNA: TGTGCCAGCAGCCCCCCCTCGGTTGGGGCATACGAGCAGTTCTTC. Protein: CASSPPSVGAYEQFF.